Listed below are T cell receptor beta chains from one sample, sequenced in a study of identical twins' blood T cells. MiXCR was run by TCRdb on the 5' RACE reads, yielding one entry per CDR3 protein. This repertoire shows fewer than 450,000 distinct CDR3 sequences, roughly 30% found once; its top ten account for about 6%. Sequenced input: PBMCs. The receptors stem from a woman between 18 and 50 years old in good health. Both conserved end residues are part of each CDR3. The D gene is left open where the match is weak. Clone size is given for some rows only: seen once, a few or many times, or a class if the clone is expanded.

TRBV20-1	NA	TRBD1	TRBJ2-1	CSAPRGTGSINEQFF	TGCAGTGCTCCTAGAGGGACAGGGTCCATCAATGAGCAGTTCTTC
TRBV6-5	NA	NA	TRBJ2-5	CASSTADDTQKTQYF	TGTGCCAGCAGCACTGCGGACGACACACAAAAGACCCAGTACTTC
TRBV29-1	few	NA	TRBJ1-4	CSVSHPGATNEKLFF	TGCAGCGTTTCCCACCCGGGGGCAACTAATGAGAAACTGTTTTTT
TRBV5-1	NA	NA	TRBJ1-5	CASSPGGGTGNQPQHF	TGCGCCAGCAGCCCCGGCGGAGGTACCGGCAATCAGCCCCAGCATTTT
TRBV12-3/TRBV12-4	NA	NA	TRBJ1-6	CASSDRDGYNSPLHF	TGTGCCAGCAGTGACCGGGACGGCTATAATTCACCCCTCCACTTT
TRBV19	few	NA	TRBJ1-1	CASPIRTVNTEAFF	TGTGCCAGTCCCATTAGGACAGTGAACACTGAAGCTTTCTTT
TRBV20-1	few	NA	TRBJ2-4	CSAPQRHRSKNIQYF	TGCAGTGCTCCCCAAAGGCATAGATCCAAAAACATTCAGTACTTC
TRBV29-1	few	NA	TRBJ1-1	CSAGGEGLGTEAFF	TGCAGCGCCGGGGGCGAAGGGCTGGGCACTGAAGCTTTCTTT
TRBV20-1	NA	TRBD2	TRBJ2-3	CSAQNPGLEAADTQYF	TGCAGTGCTCAAAACCCGGGACTAGAGGCCGCAGATACGCAGTATTTT
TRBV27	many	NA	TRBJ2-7	CASSFDERSYEQYF	TGTGCCAGCAGTTTCGATGAGCGGTCCTACGAGCAGTACTTC
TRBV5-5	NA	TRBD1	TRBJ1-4	CASSSDRGIGKLFF	TGTGCCAGCAGCTCGGACAGGGGGATCGGAAAACTGTTTTTT
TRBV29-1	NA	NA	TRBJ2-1	CSGVRGNEQFF	TGCAGCGGGGTCAGGGGCAATGAGCAGTTCTTC
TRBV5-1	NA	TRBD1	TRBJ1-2	CASSSGQGINGYTF	TGCGCCAGCAGCTCCGGACAGGGTATAAATGGCTACACCTTC
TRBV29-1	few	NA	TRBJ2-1	CSVVGHNEQFF	TGCAGCGTTGTGGGTCACAATGAGCAGTTCTTC
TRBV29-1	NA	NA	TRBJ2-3	CSVELFGDTQYF	TGCAGCGTTGAGCTCTTCGGAGATACGCAGTATTTT
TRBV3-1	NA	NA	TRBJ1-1	CSSSQDLAEAFF	TGTTCCAGCAGCCAAGATCTGGCTGAAGCTTTCTTT
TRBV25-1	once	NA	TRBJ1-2	CAIGEGYGYTF	TGTGCCATCGGTGAGGGATATGGCTACACCTTC
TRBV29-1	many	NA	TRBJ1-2	CSVERQSYGYTF	TGCAGCGTTGAAAGACAGAGCTATGGCTACACCTTC
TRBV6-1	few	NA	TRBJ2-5	CASSAFGHTGSQETQYF	TGTGCCAGCAGTGCCTTCGGACATACTGGGTCCCAAGAGACCCAGTACTTC
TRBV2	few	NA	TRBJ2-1	CASSNAGIQFF	TGTGCCAGCAGTAACGCGGGTATTCAGTTCTTC
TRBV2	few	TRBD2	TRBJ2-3	CASTGTSLDTQYF	TGTGCCAGCACCGGGACTAGCCTGGATACGCAGTATTTT
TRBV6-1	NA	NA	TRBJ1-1	CASSVKVWDTEAFF	TGTGCCAGCAGTGTGAAGGTGTGGGACACTGAAGCTTTCTTT
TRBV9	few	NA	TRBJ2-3	CASSEGGTTYTDTQYF	TGTGCCAGCAGCGAGGGGGGTACTACATACACAGATACGCAGTATTTT
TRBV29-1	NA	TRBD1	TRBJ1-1	CSVSPGQGTPEPFF	TGCAGCGTTTCCCCGGGACAGGGAACCCCTGAACCTTTCTTT
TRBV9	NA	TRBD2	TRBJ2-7	CASSLGLAGREQYF	TGTGCCAGCAGCCTTGGACTAGCAGGTCGCGAGCAGTACTTC
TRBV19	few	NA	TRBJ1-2	CASSIPRVHGYTF	TGTGCCAGTAGTATACCGCGGGTCCATGGCTACACCTTC
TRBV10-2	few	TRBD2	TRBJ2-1	CASTSGLAGDNEQFF	TGCGCCAGCACCTCGGGACTAGCGGGCGACAATGAGCAGTTCTTC
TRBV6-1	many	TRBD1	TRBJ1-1	CASRLDRATEAFF	TGTGCCAGCAGGTTAGACAGGGCGACAGAAGCTTTCTTT
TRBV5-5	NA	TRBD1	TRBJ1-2	CASSLDRGTGYTF	TGTGCCAGCAGCTTAGACAGGGGGACCGGCTACACCTTC
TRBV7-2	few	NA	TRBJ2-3	CASSPLGLSTDTQYF	TGTGCCAGCAGCCCTCTAGGTCTAAGCACAGATACGCAGTATTTT
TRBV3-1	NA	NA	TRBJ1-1	CASSPRSRNTEAFF	TGTGCCAGCAGCCCAAGGTCCAGGAACACTGAAGCTTTCTTT
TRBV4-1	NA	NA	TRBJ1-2	CASSQRDGDNYGHTF	TGCGCCAGCAGCCAACGGGACGGGGATAACTATGGCCACACCTTC
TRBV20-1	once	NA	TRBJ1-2	CSASNARDYTF	TGCAGTGCTAGTAACGCTCGGGACTACACCTTC
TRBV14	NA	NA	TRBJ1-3	CASSETGPGSGNTIYF	TGTGCCAGCAGCGAAACGGGACCGGGCTCTGGAAACACCATATATTTT
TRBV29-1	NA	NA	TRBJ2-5	CSGLRDSQETQYF	TGCAGCGGCTTGCGGGACAGTCAAGAGACCCAGTACTTC
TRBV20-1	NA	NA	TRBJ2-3	CSAHSTDTQCF	TGCAGTGCCCATAGCACAGATACGCAGTGTTTT
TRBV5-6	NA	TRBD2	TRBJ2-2	CASSLGTSGTTGELFF	TGTGCCAGCAGCTTAGGGACTAGCGGAACCACCGGGGAGCTGTTTTTT
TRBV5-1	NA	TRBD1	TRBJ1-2	CASSSGQQYGYTF	TGCGCCAGCAGCTCGGGACAGCAATATGGCTACACCTTC
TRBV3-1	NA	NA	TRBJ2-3	CASSRGPIDTQYF	TGTGCCAGCAGCCGAGGCCCCATAGATACGCAGTATTTT
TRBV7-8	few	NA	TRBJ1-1	CASSRAGVGTEAFF	TGTGCCAGCAGTCGGGCAGGGGTGGGCACTGAAGCTTTCTTT
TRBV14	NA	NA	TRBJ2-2	CASSQFRSGGGELFF	TGTGCCAGCAGCCAATTTAGGTCCGGAGGCGGGGAGCTGTTTTTT